What follows describes a single TCR beta chain. The data were taken from a study of blood T cell repertoires in COVID-19. Looking at the study overall: Acute and convalescent COVID-19 specimens originated in the United States, Italy and Spain. Sources were T cells, B-cell-depleted T cells, or PBMCs; the material itself was cDNA or gDNA.

The authors' processing: From reference gene primer amplification, estimates of nucleated cell counts were derived. Produced via immunoSEQ multiplex PCR; TCRdb's table is partial and in-frame only. D and trimming come from the DNA, and the V and J calls and clone size come from that table. The sample yields 150,000 to 200,000 clones, roughly 82% seen once. This CDR3 is 16 amino acids long. V was shortened by 4 bases and J by 1 base, with 16 bases between the two germline ends. Germline V lookup: CDR1 LNHDA, CDR2 SQIVND (reference sequence). J is TRBJ1-1 and V is TRBV19; D is perhaps TRBD1 (5 bases). The sample taken for sequencing was peripheral blood. This TCR came from a woman in her seventies with acute or convalescent COVID-19. The CDR3 region is CASSTAGLGGNTEAFF. The CDR3 nucleotides are TGTGCCAGTAGTACCGCGGGATTGGGGGGGAACACTGAAGCTTTCTTT.